The clone carrying this T cell receptor beta chain has just one count. This record belongs to a study of patients and donors after allogeneic stem cell transplantation. V dropped 1 base and J dropped 7 bases, with 14 bases sitting between them. The CDR3 totals 15 residues. The V gene's germline CDR1 is SEHNR and CDR2 FQNEAQ (reference sequence). TCRdb ran MiXCR on the RT-PCR reads and lists one entry per CDR3 protein. Seen here are 150,000 or so distinct CDR3 sequences, 24% observed once, and the top ten hold around 26%. The sequenced material came from blood, either unsorted or a sorted T cell fraction (not recorded which). This TCR came from a human donor who was either an allogeneic HSCT recipient or a stem cell or donor lymphocyte infusion donor (not recorded which). It is not recorded whose cells these are; they may come from a transplant donor. The chain has TRBV7-9 and TRBJ2-1; TRBD1 is a possible D gene (6 bases). Here the CDR3 reads CASSLGQGRNNEQFF. CDR3 nucleotide sequence: TGTGCCAGCAGCTTAGGTCAGGGGAGAAATAATGAGCAGTTCTTC.